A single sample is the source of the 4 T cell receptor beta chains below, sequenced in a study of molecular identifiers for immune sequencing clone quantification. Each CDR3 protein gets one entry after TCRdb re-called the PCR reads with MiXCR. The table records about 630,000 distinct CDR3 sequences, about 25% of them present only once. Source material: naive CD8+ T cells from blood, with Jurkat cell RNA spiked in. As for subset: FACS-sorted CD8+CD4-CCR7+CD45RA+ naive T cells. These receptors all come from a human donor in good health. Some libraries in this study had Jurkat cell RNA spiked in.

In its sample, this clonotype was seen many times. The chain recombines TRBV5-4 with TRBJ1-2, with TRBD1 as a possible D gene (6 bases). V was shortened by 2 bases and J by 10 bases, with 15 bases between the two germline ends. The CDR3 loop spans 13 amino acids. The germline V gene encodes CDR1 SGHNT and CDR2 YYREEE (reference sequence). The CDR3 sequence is CASSFGRGYFYTF. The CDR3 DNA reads TGTGCCAGCAGCTTTGGCAGGGGCTACTTCTACACCTTC.

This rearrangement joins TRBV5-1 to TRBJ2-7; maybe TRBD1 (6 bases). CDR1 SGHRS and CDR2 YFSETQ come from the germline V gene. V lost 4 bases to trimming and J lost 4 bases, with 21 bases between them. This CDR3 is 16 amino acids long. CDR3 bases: TGCGCCAGCAGCGCCTACAGGGACCCCACGGTTTACGAGCAGTACTTC. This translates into CASSAYRDPTVYEQYF.

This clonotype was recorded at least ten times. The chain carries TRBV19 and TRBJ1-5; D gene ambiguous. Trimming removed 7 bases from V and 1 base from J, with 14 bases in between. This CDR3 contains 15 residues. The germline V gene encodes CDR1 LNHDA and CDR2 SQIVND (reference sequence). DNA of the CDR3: TGTGCCAGTACCGTAGCTTGGCAGAGCAATCAGCCCCAGCATTTT. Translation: CASTVAWQSNQPQHF.

This CDR3 is CSASRTRTSRTDTQYF. The CDR3, as DNA: TGCAGTGCTAGCCGGACTAGGACGTCGCGCACAGATACGCAGTATTTT. The chain is built from TRBV20-1 and TRBJ2-3, with TRBD2 matching over 7 bases. The trim removed 3 bases at V and 1 base at J, leaving 10 bases unmatched. The germline V gene encodes CDR1 DFQATT and CDR2 SNEGSKA (reference sequence). This CDR3 contains 16 residues.